These T cell receptor beta chains were read from a single sample in a study of vaccination and CD4 T cells after COVID-19. These receptors have no identified antigens. TCRdb recomputed calls from the PCR reads with MiXCR, one row per CDR3 protein. The table has approximately 16,000 distinct CDR3 sequences, about 53% seen once. Sequences were derived from CD4+ T cells from blood, cultured in vitro, sampled before SARS-CoV-2 vaccination. The source is a human donor who had recovered from COVID-19. CDR3s include the opening cysteine and the closing phenylalanine or tryptophan. A D gene is named only where the DNA matches it firmly. Expanded clones are given a class, and other clones once, few, many or no size at all.

abundance	d_gene	v_gene	j_gene	CDR3aa	CDR3nt
.	TRBD2	TRBV20-1	TRBJ2-3	CSAISASGGTDTQYF	TGCAGTGCTATATCAGCTAGCGGAGGAACAGATACGCAGTATTTT
.	.	TRBV20-1	TRBJ2-5	CSARVAEATRETQYF	TGCAGTGCTAGAGTGGCGGAGGCGACCCGAGAGACCCAGTACTTC
.	.	TRBV4-2	TRBJ1-2	CASSQVDSNYGYTF	TGTGCCAGCAGCCAAGTGGACAGTAACTATGGCTACACCTTC
.	.	TRBV6-2/TRBV6-3	TRBJ1-5	CASSPAQSSNQPQHF	TGTGCCAGCAGTCCGGCCCAATCTAGCAATCAGCCCCAGCATTTT
.	.	TRBV27	TRBJ1-2	CASSGGPGRGNYGYTF	TGTGCCAGCAGTGGGGGCCCGGGACGGGGGAACTATGGCTACACCTTC
.	TRBD2	TRBV7-6	TRBJ2-2	CASSLVDAGAVGELFF	TGTGCCAGCAGCTTAGTAGATGCGGGAGCGGTCGGGGAGCTGTTTTTT
few	.	TRBV2	TRBJ2-2	CASSGQRPNTGELFF	TGTGCCAGCAGTGGACAGAGACCGAACACCGGGGAGCTGTTTTTT
once	TRBD1	TRBV27	TRBJ1-5	CASRSTGGDGQPQHF	TGTGCCAGCAGGTCAACAGGGGGCGACGGTCAGCCCCAGCATTTT
few	.	TRBV6-1	TRBJ1-5	CASDWDRSNQPQHF	TGTGCCAGCGATTGGGACCGTAGCAATCAGCCCCAGCATTTT
.	.	TRBV15	TRBJ2-4	CATSRDRQDRAKNIQYF	TGTGCCACCAGCAGAGACCGACAAGACAGAGCCAAAAACATTCAGTACTTC
.	.	TRBV15	TRBJ2-7	CATSRDRGDYEQYF	TGTGCCACCAGCAGAGATAGGGGCGATTACGAGCAGTACTTC
few	TRBD1	TRBV12-3/TRBV12-4	TRBJ1-5	CASRGQGGGQPQHF	TGTGCCAGCAGGGGACAGGGCGGCGGGCAGCCCCAGCATTTT
few	.	TRBV6-2/TRBV6-3	TRBJ1-2	CASSWDKISYGYTF	TGTGCCAGCAGTTGGGACAAAATTTCCTATGGCTACACCTTC
few	.	TRBV20-1	TRBJ1-3	CSASSPFSGNTIYF	TGCAGTGCTAGTAGCCCCTTCTCTGGAAACACCATATATTTT
.	.	TRBV7-6	TRBJ1-3	CASSPDVAGPGNTIYF	TGTGCCAGCAGCCCCGATGTCGCAGGGCCGGGAAACACCATATATTTT
.	.	TRBV10-3	TRBJ1-1	CAISESTRGMNTEAFF	TGTGCCATCAGTGAGTCGACTCGGGGTATGAACACTGAAGCTTTCTTT
.	.	TRBV20-1	TRBJ2-1	CSAREVRLSSSYNEQFF	TGCAGTGCTAGAGAGGTTAGGCTGTCGAGCTCCTACAATGAGCAGTTCTTC
.	TRBD1	TRBV27	TRBJ1-1	CASTSDRAGTEAFF	TGTGCCAGCACCAGCGACAGGGCTGGTACTGAAGCTTTCTTT
.	TRBD2	TRBV7-2	TRBJ2-1	CASRWTSSSYNEQFF	TGTGCCAGCAGATGGACTAGCAGCTCCTACAATGAGCAGTTCTTC
few	TRBD1	TRBV11-3	TRBJ2-5	CASSLAQGSGETQYF	TGTGCCAGCAGCTTGGCACAGGGGTCAGGGGAGACCCAGTACTTC
.	.	TRBV27	TRBJ1-1	CASSKMGRGNTEAFF	TGTGCCAGTTCGAAAATGGGGCGGGGGAACACTGAAGCTTTCTTT
once	.	TRBV19	TRBJ2-2	CASSIHVSGELFF	TGTGCCAGTAGTATTCACGTTAGCGGGGAGCTGTTTTTT
.	TRBD1	TRBV7-3	TRBJ1-3	CASSSGQGSGNTIYF	TGTGCCAGCAGCTCGGGACAGGGATCTGGAAACACCATATATTTT
.	.	TRBV20-1	TRBJ1-2	CSATSLGRIYGYTF	TGCAGTGCTACGTCCTTGGGACGTATCTATGGCTACACCTTC
few	.	TRBV20-1	TRBJ1-2	CSARVGSNYGYTF	TGCAGTGCTAGAGTAGGCAGCAACTATGGCTACACCTTC
.	.	TRBV6-1	TRBJ1-3	CASRGDGNTIYF	TGTGCCAGCAGGGGGGACGGAAACACCATATATTTT
.	.	TRBV2	TRBJ1-4	CASSTGREKLFF	TGTGCCAGCAGCACAGGGAGGGAAAAACTGTTTTTT
.	.	TRBV24-1	TRBJ1-5	CATSPGGEDNQPQHF	TGTGCCACCAGCCCGGGGGGGGAGGACAATCAGCCCCAGCATTTT
few	TRBD1	TRBV27	TRBJ2-7	CASSAGQGLSYEQYF	TGTGCCAGCAGTGCCGGACAGGGACTCTCCTACGAGCAGTACTTC
.	.	TRBV2	TRBJ1-4	CASSETGGNEKLFF	TGTGCCAGCAGTGAGACGGGGGGTAATGAAAAACTGTTTTTT
few	.	TRBV6-2/TRBV6-3	TRBJ2-6	CASSLSGANVLTF	TGTGCCAGCAGCCTCTCTGGGGCCAACGTCCTGACTTTC
.	.	TRBV20-1	TRBJ1-2	CSARDHPNYGYTF	TGCAGTGCTAGAGATCACCCGAACTATGGCTACACCTTC
.	TRBD2	TRBV7-6	TRBJ2-7	CASSLDAGVPYEQYF	TGTGCCAGCAGCTTAGATGCGGGAGTTCCCTACGAGCAGTACTTC
.	.	TRBV30	TRBJ2-5	CAWSLNGGAETQYF	TGTGCCTGGAGTCTCAACGGGGGTGCAGAGACCCAGTACTTC
few	TRBD2	TRBV7-2	TRBJ2-5	CASSLASGRPETQYF	TGTGCCAGCAGCCTAGCAAGCGGGAGACCAGAGACCCAGTACTTC
.	TRBD2	TRBV2	TRBJ2-3	CASSDGLVIQYF	TGTGCCAGCAGTGACGGACTAGTGATTCAGTATTTT
.	.	TRBV5-6	TRBJ1-1	CASGGQVGEAFF	TGTGCCAGCGGCGGGCAGGTGGGTGAAGCTTTCTTT
.	.	TRBV20-1	TRBJ1-1	CSAREPLWGGTEAFF	TGCAGTGCTAGAGAACCCCTATGGGGAGGCACTGAAGCTTTCTTT
once	TRBD2	TRBV20-1	TRBJ2-3	CSARRGATSGRRDTQYF	TGCAGTGCTAGGAGGGGGGCGACTAGCGGGAGAAGGGATACGCAGTATTTT
few	.	TRBV19	TRBJ1-1	CASRLDGGRAEAFF	TGTGCCAGTAGGCTAGATGGGGGTAGGGCTGAAGCTTTCTTT
.	.	TRBV19	TRBJ1-1	CASRTLDSPSNTEAFF	TGTGCCAGTAGAACCCTGGACAGCCCTTCGAACACTGAAGCTTTCTTT
few	.	TRBV15	TRBJ1-5	CATSRGMAGNQPQHF	TGTGCCACCAGCAGAGGTATGGCAGGGAATCAGCCCCAGCATTTT
few	.	TRBV7-9	TRBJ1-1	CASSSSMRTEAFF	TGTGCCAGCAGTTCATCCATGCGCACTGAAGCTTTCTTT